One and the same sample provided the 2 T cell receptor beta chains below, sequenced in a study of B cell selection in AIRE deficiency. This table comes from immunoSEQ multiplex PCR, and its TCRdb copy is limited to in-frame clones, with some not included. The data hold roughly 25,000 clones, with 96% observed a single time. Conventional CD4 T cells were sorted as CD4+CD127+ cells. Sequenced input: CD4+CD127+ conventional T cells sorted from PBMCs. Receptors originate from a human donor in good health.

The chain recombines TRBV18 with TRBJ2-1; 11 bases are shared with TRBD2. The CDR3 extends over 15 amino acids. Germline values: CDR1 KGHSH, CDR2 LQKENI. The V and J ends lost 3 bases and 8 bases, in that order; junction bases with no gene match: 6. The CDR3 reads CASSPITSGSDEQFF. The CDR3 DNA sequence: TGTGCCAGCTCACCGATAACTAGCGGGAGCGATGAGCAGTTCTTC.

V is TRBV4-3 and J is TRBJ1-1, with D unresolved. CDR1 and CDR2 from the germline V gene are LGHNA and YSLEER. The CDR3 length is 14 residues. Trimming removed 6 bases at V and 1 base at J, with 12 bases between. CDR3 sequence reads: CASRNGVWNTEAFF. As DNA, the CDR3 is TGCGCCAGCAGAAACGGGGTATGGAACACTGAAGCTTTCTTT.